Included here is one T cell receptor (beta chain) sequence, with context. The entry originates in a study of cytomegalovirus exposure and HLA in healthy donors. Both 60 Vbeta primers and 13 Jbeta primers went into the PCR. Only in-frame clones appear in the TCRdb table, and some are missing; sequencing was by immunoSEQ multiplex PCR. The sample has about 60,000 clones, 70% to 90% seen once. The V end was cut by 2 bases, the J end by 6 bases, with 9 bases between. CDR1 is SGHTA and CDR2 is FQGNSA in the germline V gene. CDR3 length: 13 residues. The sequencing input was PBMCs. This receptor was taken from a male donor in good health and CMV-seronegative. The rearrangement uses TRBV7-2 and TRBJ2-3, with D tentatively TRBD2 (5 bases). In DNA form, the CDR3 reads TGTGCCAGCAGCTTAATCCAGCGGGATACGCAGTATTTT. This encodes CASSLIQRDTQYF.